A selection of T cell receptor beta chains follows, all from one sample in a study of shared clonotypes between healthy human individuals. Only in-frame clones appear in the TCRdb table, and some are missing; sequencing was by immunoSEQ multiplex PCR. This table holds over a million clones, 65% to 75% found once. Sequenced material: memory CD4+ T cells sorted from blood. Receptor source: a man between 18 and 29 years old in good health. CDR3s include the opening cysteine and the closing phenylalanine or tryptophan. A D gene is named only where the DNA matches it firmly. A row's size may be missing; if present it is once, few, many or a size class.

-	TRBV9	-	TRBJ2-5	14	TGTGCCAGCAGCGTTAGCCCTGCCCCAGAGACCCAGTACTTC	CASSVSPAPETQYF
-	TRBV25-1	once	TRBJ2-1	14	TGTGCCAGCAGTGAAGGGGCGCTATCCAATGAGCAGTTCTTC	CASSEGALSNEQFF
TRBD1	TRBV5-1	-	TRBJ1-2	15	TGCGCCAGCAGCAGCGGGACAGCACACCCCCCTGGCTACACCTTC	CASSSGTAHPPGYTF
-	TRBV5-1	once	TRBJ2-7	14	TGCGCCAGCAGAGGAGGACAACAGACCTACGAGCAGTACTTC	CASRGGQQTYEQYF
TRBD1	TRBV6-1	once	TRBJ1-5	15	TGTGCCAGCCGACAGGGGAGAGGTGGCAATCAGCCCCAGCATTTT	CASRQGRGGNQPQHF
-	TRBV18	-	TRBJ1-5	14	TGTGCCAGCTCAGGACAGAGTAGCAATCAGCCCCAGCATTTT	CASSGQSSNQPQHF
-	TRBV27	many	TRBJ2-3	15	TGTGCCAGCAGCCCCTGGCCCAGGAGCACAGATACGCAGTATTTT	CASSPWPRSTDTQYF
-	TRBV19	-	TRBJ1-3	15	TGTGCCACCACCAGGGGCCTGAACTCTGGAAACACCATATATTTT	CATTRGLNSGNTIYF
TRBD2	TRBV2	many	TRBJ2-7	14	TGTGCCAGCAGGGAGACTAGCGGGGGGGCCGAGCAGTACTTC	CASRETSGGAEQYF
TRBD2	TRBV28	-	TRBJ2-5	14	TGTGCCAGCGAGAGCGGGGGGGCCGGAGAGACCCAGTACTTC	CASESGGAGETQYF
-	TRBV5-1	-	TRBJ1-3	14	TGCGCCAGCAGGAGTGAGGGTTCAGGAAACACCATATATTTT	CASRSEGSGNTIYF
-	TRBV5-8	few	TRBJ2-3	11	TGTGCCAGCAGCCCGACGGATACGCAGTATTTT	CASSPTDTQYF
TRBD1	TRBV19	many	TRBJ1-1	13	TGTGCCAGTGTCAACAGGGGGAACACTGAAGCTTTCTTT	CASVNRGNTEAFF
-	TRBV27	-	TRBJ1-5	17	TGTGCCAGCAGTTTCTCCGGGACACGGTATAGCAATCAGCCCCAGCATTTT	CASSFSGTRYSNQPQHF
TRBD2	TRBV28	-	TRBJ2-5	16	TGTGCCAGCAGTTTATCTAGCGGGGGTTACCAAGAGACCCAGTACTTC	CASSLSSGGYQETQYF
-	TRBV5-1	-	TRBJ1-1	13	TGCGCCAGCAGCGGGCGGGTGAACACTGAAGCTTTCTTT	CASSGRVNTEAFF
TRBD2	TRBV5-8	-	TRBJ2-5	16	TGTGCCAGCAGCTTGGGACTAGCGGGGGGTATGGAGACCCAGTACTTC	CASSLGLAGGMETQYF
-	TRBV7-7	-	TRBJ2-5	15	TGTGCTAGCAGCCTAGGACGCTCGAAAGGAGAGACCCAGTACTTC	CASSLGRSKGETQYF
TRBD1	TRBV10-3	-	TRBJ2-2	16	TGTGCCATCAGTGGAGGACAGGGGGTCGTCACCGGGGAGCTGTTTTTT	CAISGGQGVVTGELFF
-	TRBV28	-	TRBJ1-3	15	TGTGCCAGCAGGCCACAGACGGTCTCTGGAAACACCATATATTTT	CASRPQTVSGNTIYF
TRBD2	TRBV7-9	-	TRBJ2-1	15	TGTGCCCAGCACGTGGGGCTAGCGGAGAGCGATGAGCAGTTCTTC	CAQHVGLAESDEQFF
-	TRBV6-5	-	TRBJ1-4	13	TGTGCCAGCCGGGACGCGGGGTCTGAAAAACTGTTTTTT	CASRDAGSEKLFF
-	TRBV5-1	few	TRBJ1-1	12	TGCGCCAGCCAGGCCGACAGAGGGGAAGCTTTCTTT	CASQADRGEAFF
TRBD2	TRBV7-2	once	TRBJ2-1	16	TGTGCCAGCAGCTTAGCTGCTAGCGGCTCCTACAATGAGCAGTTCTTC	CASSLAASGSYNEQFF
-	TRBV30	-	TRBJ2-3	13	TGTGCCTGGAGTGAGGGGTCAGCAGATACGCAGTATTTT	CAWSEGSADTQYF
-	TRBV5-1	-	TRBJ2-1	15	TGCGCCAGCAGCTTGGCTGGGGGCGCGTACAATGAGCAGTTCTTC	CASSLAGGAYNEQFF
-	TRBV5-1	-	TRBJ1-1	13	TGCGCCAGCACCATCCAGGGGAACACTGAAGCTTTCTTT	CASTIQGNTEAFF
-	TRBV25-1	-	TRBJ1-6	14	TGTGCCAGCAAGATAGACAGGCCTGAGTCACCCCTCCACTTT	CASKIDRPESPLHF
-	TRBV5-4	-	TRBJ2-1	12	TGTGCCAGCAGCGGACAGATCAATGAGCAGTTCTTC	CASSGQINEQFF
-	TRBV27	-	TRBJ1-6	17	TGTGCCAGCAGTTTCGGGATAGTAAGCTCCTATAATTCACCCCTCCACTTT	CASSFGIVSSYNSPLHF
TRBD1	TRBV7-8	-	TRBJ2-7	15	TGTGCCAGCAGCTCAACAGTGGGACAGGGAGCCGAGCAGTACTTC	CASSSTVGQGAEQYF
-	TRBV6-1	-	TRBJ1-2	14	TGTGCCAGCAGTGAGTTTAGGGAAACCTATGGCTACACCTTC	CASSEFRETYGYTF
-	TRBV5-4	-	TRBJ2-2	16	TGTGCCAGCAGCTTGACAGGCCGGGTGGACACCGGGGAGCTGTTTTTT	CASSLTGRVDTGELFF
TRBD2	TRBV6-5	few	TRBJ2-4	15	TGTGCCAGCAGTTTGGGCGGGGGTGCCAAAAACATTCAGTACTTC	CASSLGGGAKNIQYF
TRBD1	TRBV28	-	TRBJ1-3	15	TGTGCCAGCGGGGGACAGGGGGGCTCTGGAAACACCATATATTTT	CASGGQGGSGNTIYF
TRBD2	TRBV18	-	TRBJ2-1	14	TGTGCCAGCTCACGGGGGGGTAATAACAATGAGCAGTTCTTC	CASSRGGNNNEQFF
-	TRBV19	once	TRBJ2-3	15	TGTGCCAGTAGTATTGCGACGGGAAACACAGATACGCAGTATTTT	CASSIATGNTDTQYF
TRBD1	TRBV18	few	TRBJ2-2	15	TGTGCCAGCACCTTAGGGGGCCGGAACACCGGGGAGCTGTTTTTT	CASTLGGRNTGELFF
-	TRBV9	few	TRBJ2-1	15	TGTGCCAGCAGCGTAGTGGGAAATAAGAGAAATGAGCAGTTCTTC	CASSVVGNKRNEQFF
-	TRBV20-1	once	TRBJ2-7	11	TGCAGTGCAGGGGGTTCTTACGAGCAGTACTTC	CSAGGSYEQYF
-	TRBV10-2	-	TRBJ2-7	13	TGCGCCACCCTAAAACCCTCTTCCTACGAGCAGTACTTC	CATLKPSSYEQYF
TRBD1	TRBV10-3	-	TRBJ1-2	14	TGTGCCATCAGATCCGGGACAGAGGACTATGGCTACACCTTC	CAIRSGTEDYGYTF
-	TRBV19	-	TRBJ1-5	16	TGTGCCAGTAGTATAATGACAGCTCCGAGCAATCAGCCCCAGCATTTT	CASSIMTAPSNQPQHF
-	TRBV4-3	-	TRBJ1-1	15	TGCGCCAGCAGCCAAGAGTTACAGATTAACACTGAAGCTTTCTTT	CASSQELQINTEAFF
TRBD1	TRBV19	once	TRBJ2-2	17	TGTGCCAGTAGTATCTCCAGGGGGCTAGGGGACACCGGGGAGCTGTTTTTT	CASSISRGLGDTGELFF
TRBD2	TRBV5-4	few	TRBJ2-1	12	TGTGCCAGCAGCCTTCTAGCGGGGGGGCAGTTCTTC	CASSLLAGGQFF
-	TRBV6-6	once	TRBJ1-2	13	TGTGCCAGCAGTCCCGTCGTTTTGGGTGGCTACACCTTC	CASSPVVLGGYTF
TRBD1	TRBV6-5	-	TRBJ1-6	15	TGTGCCAGCAGGGGGAGGGGACAGATTAGAACACCCCTCCACTTT	CASRGRGQIRTPLHF
-	TRBV6-1	-	TRBJ2-2	14	TGTGCCAGCAGTGGGAGGAAGAACACCGGGGAGCTGTTTTTT	CASSGRKNTGELFF
-	TRBV30	many	TRBJ2-3	16	TGTGCCTGGAGTGTACCCGGAGGGCTGGTGGGGGATACGCAGTATTTT	CAWSVPGGLVGDTQYF
TRBD2	TRBV7-3	-	TRBJ2-1	15	TGTGCCAGCAGCCCAGATAGCGGGGGGGCCAATGAGCAGTTCTTC	CASSPDSGGANEQFF
-	TRBV4-1	-	TRBJ1-6	19	TGCGCCAGCAGCCAAGATCCATACCGAGGGGGGACCTATAATTCACCCCTCCACTTT	CASSQDPYRGGTYNSPLHF
-	TRBV6-5	-	TRBJ1-3	15	TGTGCCAGCAGTTTCGCAGGGGCTTCTGGAAACACCATATATTTT	CASSFAGASGNTIYF
TRBD2	TRBV10-3	-	TRBJ2-5	14	TGTGCCATCGCCTTGGCGGGAGCAGAGGAGACCCAGTACTTC	CAIALAGAEETQYF
-	TRBV19	-	TRBJ2-2	17	TGTGCCAGTAGTATCGGCCCTATAAACTTCAACACCGGGGAGCTGTTTTTT	CASSIGPINFNTGELFF
-	TRBV6-1	once	TRBJ2-3	13	TGTGCCAGCAGTGAATCCACCACAGATACGCAGTATTTT	CASSESTTDTQYF
TRBD1	TRBV5-1	-	TRBJ2-2	14	TGCGCCAGCGGTGGACAGGGGGCCGGCGGGGAGCTGTTTTTT	CASGGQGAGGELFF
-	TRBV5-4	-	TRBJ1-2	13	TGTGCCAGCAGCTTCGACACTAACTATGGCTACACCTTC	CASSFDTNYGYTF